This T cell receptor beta chain comes out of a study of post-analysis software for immune sequencing data. Across the study: Disease courses included relapsing-remitting, secondary progressive and progressive-relapsing multiple sclerosis.

On this clonotype: Its target is not known.

Unique molecular identifiers tagged the TCR beta cDNA libraries. Using its own MiXCR run on the PCR reads, TCRdb lists one record per CDR3 protein. The table includes some 690,000 distinct CDR3 sequences, about 27% detected once. This CDR3 is built from 16 residues. Germline V lookup: CDR1 SGHVS, CDR2 FQNEAQ. V was clipped by 5 bases and J by 2 bases, with 19 bases between them. Broader study findings: Among four to six TRBV segments more frequent in patients than controls were TRBV5-6, TRBV5-1 and TRBV20-1.

Sequencing was carried out using blood. The TCR was taken from a girl aged 5-17 years with multiple sclerosis. The J gene is TRBJ2-7, the V gene TRBV7-8; a weak D match, TRBD2 (6 bases). DNA for the CDR3: TGTGCCAGCAGCCCCCTGGGGGGAGTGGGCGCCTACGAGCAGTACTTC. Translated, it gives CASSPLGGVGAYEQYF.